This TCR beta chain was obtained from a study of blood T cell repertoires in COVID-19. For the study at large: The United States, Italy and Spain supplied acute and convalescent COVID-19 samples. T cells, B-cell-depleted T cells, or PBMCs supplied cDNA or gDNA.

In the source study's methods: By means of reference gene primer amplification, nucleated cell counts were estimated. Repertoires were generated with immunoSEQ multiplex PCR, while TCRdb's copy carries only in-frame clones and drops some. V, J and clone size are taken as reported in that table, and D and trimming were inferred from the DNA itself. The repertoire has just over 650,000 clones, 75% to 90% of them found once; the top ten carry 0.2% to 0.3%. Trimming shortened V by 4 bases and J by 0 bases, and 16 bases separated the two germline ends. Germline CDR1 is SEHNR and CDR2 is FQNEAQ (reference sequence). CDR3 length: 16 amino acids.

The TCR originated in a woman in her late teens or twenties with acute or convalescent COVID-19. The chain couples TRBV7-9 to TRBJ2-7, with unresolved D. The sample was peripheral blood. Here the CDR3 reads CASSSSRLSLSYEQYF. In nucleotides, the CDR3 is TGTGCCAGCAGCTCCAGTCGTCTGTCCCTCTCCTACGAGCAGTACTTC.